This entry lists 11 T cell receptor beta chains sequenced from one sample in a study of T cell changes during pregnancy in multiple sclerosis (dated by TCRdb to between 2018 and 2021). Library preparation employed the immunoSEQ multiplex PCR assay. Sourced from immuneACCESS, this table was stored by TCRdb with only in-frame sequences that have V and J called. A share of the clones is absent; for the studies checked, an unresolved V gene accounts for under half, and the remainder has no known explanation. This sample holds over 25,000 clones; 89% were observed only once. The ten largest clones represent about 6.4% of the sample. Here the sequenced sample was CD8+ T cells from peripheral blood mononuclear cells, taken after pregnancy. These receptors all stem from a female donor with multiple sclerosis, enrolled in a pregnancy study.

The V and J genes are TRBV5-1 and TRBJ2-1, with D maybe TRBD2 (7 bases). The CDR3 spans 14 residues. Germline lookup yields CDR1 SGHRS and CDR2 YFSETQ. V was cut by 4 bases and J by 7 bases, with 15 bases left in between. This chain's CDR3 is CASSPRGAGNEQFF. CDR3 nucleotides: TGCGCCAGCAGCCCCCGGGGGGCTGGGAATGAGCAGTTCTTC. Using reference TRBV5-1 and TRBJ2-1 for the parts outside the CDR3, the full variable domain is KAGVTQTPRYLIKTRGQQVTLSCSPISGHRSVSWYQQTPGQGLQFLFEYFSETQRNKGNFPGRFSGRQFSNSRSEMNVSTLELGDSALYLCASSPRGAGNEQFFGPGTRLTVL.

The chain combines TRBV7-6 with TRBJ2-7; D is perhaps TRBD2 (5 bases). Trimming left V 2 bases short and J 5 bases short, with 19 bases between. The CDR3 loop spans 16 amino acids. CDR1 and CDR2 from the germline V gene are SGHVS and FNYEAQ. CDR3 loop: CASSLSKRGFGDEQYF. In nucleotides, the CDR3 is TGTGCCAGCAGCTTATCCAAAAGAGGTTTCGGGGACGAGCAGTACTTC.

V gene TRBV7-9 combines with J gene TRBJ2-3, with 7 nucleotides matching TRBD2. Germline trimming cut 5 bases from V and 3 bases from J; bases unmatched to any gene: 11. Germline CDR1 is SEHNR and CDR2 is FQNEAQ (reference sequence). The length of the CDR3 is 16 residues. The CDR3 region has the DNA TGTGCCAGCAGCCCCACTGGACTAGTGAAGACAGATACGCAGTATTTT. This sequence encodes CASSPTGLVKTDTQYF.

The chain is built from TRBV4-3 and TRBJ2-7; D uncertain. Germline assignment: CDR1 LGHNA and CDR2 YSLEER. The ends were cut back, 0 bases at V and 2 bases at J, with 11 bases in the middle. The length of the CDR3 is 15 residues. This chain's CDR3 is CASSQDRSSTYEQYF. Here the CDR3 DNA reads TGCGCCAGCAGCCAAGATCGGTCAAGTACCTACGAGCAGTACTTC.

Here the CDR3 reads CASSIGDSAFNQPQHF. CDR3 nucleotides: TGTGCCAGTAGTATAGGGGACAGCGCGTTCAATCAGCCCCAGCATTTT. The chain is built from TRBV19 and TRBJ1-5, with 7 bases fitting TRBD1. Germline V lookup: CDR1 LNHDA, CDR2 SQIVND (reference sequence). Losses at the gene ends were 1 base for V and 3 bases for J; bases not matched to a gene: 6. The CDR3 runs to 16 residues.

This chain connects TRBV2 to TRBJ2-2; tentatively, D is TRBD2 (6 bases). V was shortened by 11 bases and J by 2 bases, with 18 bases between the two germline ends. CDR1 is SNHLY and CDR2 is FYNNEI in the germline V gene. This CDR3 is built from 15 residues. The CDR3 sequence is CAGSRDWGNTGELFF. The CDR3 DNA sequence: TGTGCCGGATCCAGGGACTGGGGCAACACCGGGGAGCTGTTTTTT.

The rearrangement joins TRBV10-1 to TRBJ2-7, with 9 bases lining up with TRBD1. This CDR3 has 14 amino acids. The germline V gene encodes CDR1 WNHNN and CDR2 SYGVQD (reference sequence). The ends lost 6 bases at V and 6 bases at J; junction bases unmatched: 9. The CDR3 coding sequence is TGCGCCAGCAGAAAAAAGCCGGGACAGGGCGAGCAGTACTTC. This codes for CASRKKPGQGEQYF.

The CDR3 DNA sequence: TGTGCCAGCAGCTCAGGGTTTCTAGCCTACGAGCAGTACTTC. Translated: CASSSGFLAYEQYF. The V and J genes are TRBV13 and TRBJ2-7, with D tentatively TRBD1 (5 bases). Germline CDR1 PRHDT, CDR2 FYEKMQ (reference sequence). Trimming pared 4 bases from V and 2 bases from J, leaving 12 bases between. The CDR3 totals 14 residues.

This clone was detected ten times or more. In nucleotides, the CDR3 is TGTGCCAGCAGTATTCCGACTAGCGGGAGGACCGGGGAGCTGTTTTTT. Translated: CASSIPTSGRTGELFF. The gene calls are TRBV28 and TRBJ2-2; the match to TRBD2 covers 13 bases. The trim removed 5 bases at V and 5 bases at J, leaving 5 bases unmatched. Germline V gives CDR1 MDHEN, CDR2 SYDVKM. This CDR3 has 16 amino acids.

This chain joins TRBV28 and TRBJ2-7, with TRBD1 matching over 10 bases. Trimming took 5 bases from V and 3 from J; bases not matched to a gene: 10. CDR3 length: 16 residues. Germline V gives CDR1 MDHEN, CDR2 SYDVKM. Here the CDR3 reads CASSALGTGVFYEQYF. The CDR3 DNA reads TGTGCCAGCAGTGCGCTCGGGACAGGGGTTTTCTACGAGCAGTACTTC.

This clone came up a few times. The chain recombines TRBV7-9 with TRBJ1-1; D possibly corresponds to TRBD1 (5 bases). Germline assignment: CDR1 SEHNR and CDR2 FQNEAQ (reference sequence). The CDR3 is made up of 14 amino acids. The V and J ends lost 5 bases and 4 bases respectively, with 14 bases between them. The CDR3, as DNA: TGTGCCAGCAGCCAAGGGATGGGGGGCACTGAAGCTTTCTTT. This translates into CASSQGMGGTEAFF.